This T cell receptor (beta chain) was recorded in a study of T cell responses to AZD1222 COVID-19 vaccine. Assay: immunoSEQ multiplex PCR; the TCRdb copy retains only in-frame clones and omits some. The table includes 100,000 to 130,000 clones, more than 70% detected once. V shed 5 bases and J shed 4 bases, with 5 bases lying between them. This CDR3 contains 11 residues. With regard to this clone: Its antigen is not known.

General observations from the study: Vaccination with two AZD1222 doses was followed by a rise in Spike-specific TCR breadth and depth.

The sequence derives from an adult in good health. The source was peripheral blood, collected on day 0 of AZD1222 vaccination. The chain joins TRBV12-3 or TRBV12-4 to TRBJ2-5, with D hard to call. As DNA, the CDR3 is TGTGCCAGCAGTCCCTTAGAGACCCAGTACTTC. It translates to CASSPLETQYF.